This TCR beta chain was obtained from a study of vaccination and CD4 T cells after COVID-19. TCRdb processed the PCR reads anew with MiXCR; each CDR3 protein has one entry. The sample lists approximately 20,000 distinct CDR3 sequences; around 58% were seen once. The CDR3 has 12 amino acids. With 3 bases removed from V and 3 bases from J, the gap between germline ends came to 7 bases. Germline values: CDR1 DFQATT, CDR2 SNEGSKA (reference sequence). The chain recombines TRBV20-1 with TRBJ2-3, with D unclear. The sequencing here drew on CD4+ T cells from blood, taken before SARS-CoV-2 vaccination. The TCR comes from a human donor who had recovered from COVID-19. CDR3 loop: CSASLDTDTQYF. In DNA form, the CDR3 reads TGCAGTGCTAGCCTAGATACAGATACGCAGTATTTT.